The 14 T cell receptor beta chains listed next were all sequenced from one sample in a study of chemoradiotherapy in HPV16-positive cancers. TCRdb's table, derived via immunoSEQ multiplex PCR, lists solely in-frame clones and lacks some. The sample gives under 30,000 clones, approximately 95% of which show up once; approximately 2.7% is in the top ten. The specimen was obtained from a patient who underwent chemoradiotherapy. The receptors were sampled from a human donor with HPV-associated anogenital cancer.

This sequence joins TRBV6-4 and TRBJ2-1; 10 nucleotides line up with TRBD2. CDR3 length: 16 amino acids. Unmatched junction bases numbered 9, after V lost 0 bases and J lost 10 bases. Germline values: CDR1 MRHNA, CDR2 SNTAGT. The CDR3 sequence: CASSDSGVAGGFEQFF. CDR3 nucleotides: TGTGCCAGCAGTGACTCGGGAGTAGCGGGAGGTTTCGAGCAGTTCTTC.

The CDR3 is CASSRSRDLNEKLFF. The CDR3 region has the DNA TGTGCCAGCAGCCGAAGCCGGGACCTAAATGAAAAACTGTTTTTT. This chain connects TRBV11-1 to TRBJ1-4; possibly TRBD1 for D (5 bases). The ends were cut back, 5 bases at V and 5 bases at J, with 15 bases in the middle. The CDR3 is 15 residues long. CDR1 is SGHAT and CDR2 is FQDESV in the germline V gene (reference sequence).

The rearrangement joins TRBV28 to TRBJ1-3, with D unresolved. Between the trimmed V and J ends, which lost 4 bases and 2 bases, there was a span of 3 bases. In germline, CDR1 is MDHEN, CDR2 SYDVKM. There are 12 residues in the CDR3. In DNA form, the CDR3 reads TGTGCCAGCAGTTCCCCTGGAAACACCATATATTTT. As protein: CASSSPGNTIYF. The full variable domain, in which reference TRBV28 and TRBJ1-3 provide the parts outside the CDR3, is DVKVTQSSRYLVKRTGEKVFLECVQDMDHENMFWYRQDPGLGLRLIYFSYDVKMKEKGDIPEGYSVSREKKERFSLILESASTNQTSMYLCASSSPGNTIYFGEGSWLTVV.

J is TRBJ1-1 and V is TRBV6-5, with 8 bases matching TRBD1. The CDR3 totals 14 residues. V gave up 6 bases and J gave up 5 bases; unmatched junction bases: 8. The germline V gene has CDR1 MNHEY and CDR2 SVGAGI. The chain's CDR3 is CASRAGGVRTEAFF. CDR3 coding DNA: TGTGCCAGCAGGGCAGGGGGCGTAAGGACTGAAGCTTTCTTT.

The genes are TRBV29-1 and TRBJ2-7; 14 positions match TRBD2. The CDR3 runs to 15 residues. Germline-derived CDR1 and CDR2 are SQVTM and ANQGSEA. V shed 6 bases, J shed 4 bases, and the junction held 8 bases outside the gene matches. CDR3 in DNA: TGCAGCGTCTCCGGGACTAGCGGGGGTTCTTACGAGCAGTACTTC. It encodes CSVSGTSGGSYEQYF.

The chain recombines TRBV5-8 with TRBJ1-2, with a tentative D call TRBD1 (5 bases). The ends were cut back, 4 bases at V and 5 bases at J, with 27 bases in the middle. The CDR3 runs 18 residues. Germline values: CDR1 SGHTS, CDR2 YDEGEE. CDR3: CASSTTGLGRVTGYGYTF. The CDR3 region has the DNA TGTGCCAGCAGCACGACGGGGTTGGGCAGGGTCACGGGGTATGGCTACACCTTC.

This clone appeared once. The V gene is TRBV30, the J gene TRBJ1-5; TRBD1 might be the D (6 bases). V was clipped by 5 bases and J by 0 bases, with 11 bases between them. There are 14 residues in the CDR3. Germline loops: CDR1 GTSNPN, CDR2 SVGIG (reference sequence). The DNA of the CDR3 is TGTGCCTGGCAGGGGACCAATAGCAATCAGCCCCAGCATTTT. Translation: CAWQGTNSNQPQHF.

V is TRBV29-1 and J is TRBJ1-1, with D unresolved. V lost 5 bases and J 1 base, leaving 11 bases between the germline ends. CDR3 length: 13 residues. Germline V CDR1 and CDR2: SQVTM, ANQGSEA. The CDR3 nucleotides are TGCAGCGTTATCGTCCCATCGAACACTGAAGCTTTCTTT. Translated: CSVIVPSNTEAFF.

The chain links TRBV9 to TRBJ1-2; D might be TRBD1 (5 bases). This CDR3 has 14 amino acids. Germline CDR1 reads SGDLS; CDR2 reads YYNGEE. The germline V and J ends were trimmed by 4 bases and 2 bases, with 12 bases remaining between them. The CDR3 is CASSPTTVNYGYTF. For the CDR3, the DNA is TGTGCCAGCAGCCCGACGACAGTAAACTATGGCTACACCTTC.

This rearrangement joins TRBV2 to TRBJ1-1; D is ambiguous. Germline V gene data show CDR1 as SNHLY and CDR2 as FYNNEI. The CDR3 is 13 amino acids. Trimming left V 7 bases short and J 7 bases short, with 16 bases between. This chain's CDR3 is CASNSWQTVEAFF. The DNA for the CDR3 is TGTGCCAGCAACTCGTGGCAGACTGTTGAAGCTTTCTTT.

V is TRBV30 and J is TRBJ1-6; 10 bases are shared with TRBD1. CDR1 is GTSNPN and CDR2 is SVGIG in the germline V gene (reference sequence). Trimming took 0 bases from V and 5 from J; bases not matched to a gene: 7. This CDR3 contains 17 residues. CDR3: CAWSVRWTGGNNSPLHF. Written as DNA, the CDR3 is TGTGCCTGGAGTGTCCGCTGGACAGGGGGAAATAATTCACCCCTCCACTTT.

The genes are TRBV29-1 and TRBJ2-3; 13 bases align to TRBD2. After removal of 7 bases from V and 4 bases from J, the junction contained 8 bases not matched to a gene. Germline-derived CDR1 and CDR2 are SQVTM and ANQGSEA. The CDR3 spans 15 residues. CDR3 region: CSAPGLAGAPDTQYF. CDR3 coding DNA: TGCAGCGCCCCCGGACTAGCGGGGGCCCCAGATACGCAGTATTTT.

The V gene is TRBV28, the J gene TRBJ1-2; 12 nucleotides match TRBD1. The CDR3 is 15 residues long. V lost 4 bases, J lost 8 bases, and 8 bases stayed unmatched. Germline V gives CDR1 MDHEN, CDR2 SYDVKM. The CDR3 sequence is CASSWVGQGAEGYTF. DNA of the CDR3: TGTGCCAGCAGTTGGGTGGGACAGGGGGCAGAGGGCTACACCTTC.

The chain combines TRBV5-5 with TRBJ2-3, with D tentatively TRBD2 (5 bases). CDR3 length: 16 residues. V was shortened by 1 base and J by 3 bases, with 15 bases between the two germline ends. CDR1 and CDR2 from the germline V gene are SGHKS and YYEKEE (reference sequence). The CDR3 region has the DNA TGTGCCAGCAGCTTGAGTACGGGAACCGCGACAGATACGCAGTATTTT. This encodes CASSLSTGTATDTQYF.